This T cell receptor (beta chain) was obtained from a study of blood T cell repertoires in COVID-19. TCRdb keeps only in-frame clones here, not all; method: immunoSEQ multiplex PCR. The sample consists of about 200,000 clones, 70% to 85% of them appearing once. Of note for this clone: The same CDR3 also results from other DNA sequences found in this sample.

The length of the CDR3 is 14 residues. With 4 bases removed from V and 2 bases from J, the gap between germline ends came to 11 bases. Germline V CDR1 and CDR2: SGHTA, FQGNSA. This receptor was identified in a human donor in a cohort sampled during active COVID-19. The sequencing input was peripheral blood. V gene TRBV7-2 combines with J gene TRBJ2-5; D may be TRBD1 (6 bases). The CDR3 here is CASSSQGLQETQYF. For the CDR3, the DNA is TGTGCCAGCAGCTCCCAGGGGCTACAAGAGACCCAGTACTTC.